This T cell receptor beta chain was captured in a study of tumor and adjacent non-tumor tissue in lung cancer. The CDR3 is 14 amino acids. Looked up from germline, CDR1 is LGHNA and CDR2 is YNFKEQ. No cell sorting was done before RNA was extracted from the tissue. More than 3 cm separated this lung sample from the edge of the tumor. A modified ARM-PCR protocol with three rounds of nested PCR amplified TCRbeta. TCRdb re-called the multiplex PCR reads with MiXCR, one entry per CDR3 protein. The table shows more than 55,000 distinct CDR3 sequences, with 76% occurring only once. A remark on this clonotype: Its ends do not fully match the called genes, so a read error is possible.

This TCR derives from a man between 60 and 75 years old with non-small cell lung cancer. This rearrangement joins TRBV4-2 to TRBJ2-7, with D tentatively TRBD1 (6 bases). Sample: distant non-tumor lung tissue. The CDR3 region has the DNA TGTGCCGGCAGCTCGATAGGGGGTAGGGACGAGCAGTACTTC. This codes for CAGSSIGGRDEQYF.